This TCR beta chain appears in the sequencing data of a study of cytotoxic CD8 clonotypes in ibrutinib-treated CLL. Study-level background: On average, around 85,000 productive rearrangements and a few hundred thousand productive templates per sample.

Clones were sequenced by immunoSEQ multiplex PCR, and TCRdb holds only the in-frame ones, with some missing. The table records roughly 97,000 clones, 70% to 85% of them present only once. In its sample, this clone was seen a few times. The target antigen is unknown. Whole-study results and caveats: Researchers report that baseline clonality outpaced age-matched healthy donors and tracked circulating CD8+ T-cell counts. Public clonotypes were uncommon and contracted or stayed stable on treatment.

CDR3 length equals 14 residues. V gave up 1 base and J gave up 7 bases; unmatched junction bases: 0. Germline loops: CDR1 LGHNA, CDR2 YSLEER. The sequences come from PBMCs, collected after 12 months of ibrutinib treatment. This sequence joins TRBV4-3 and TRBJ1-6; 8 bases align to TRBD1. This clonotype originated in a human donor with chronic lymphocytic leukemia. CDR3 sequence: CASSQGDRNSPLHF. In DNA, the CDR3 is TGCGCCAGCAGCCAAGGGGACAGGAATTCACCCCTCCACTTT.